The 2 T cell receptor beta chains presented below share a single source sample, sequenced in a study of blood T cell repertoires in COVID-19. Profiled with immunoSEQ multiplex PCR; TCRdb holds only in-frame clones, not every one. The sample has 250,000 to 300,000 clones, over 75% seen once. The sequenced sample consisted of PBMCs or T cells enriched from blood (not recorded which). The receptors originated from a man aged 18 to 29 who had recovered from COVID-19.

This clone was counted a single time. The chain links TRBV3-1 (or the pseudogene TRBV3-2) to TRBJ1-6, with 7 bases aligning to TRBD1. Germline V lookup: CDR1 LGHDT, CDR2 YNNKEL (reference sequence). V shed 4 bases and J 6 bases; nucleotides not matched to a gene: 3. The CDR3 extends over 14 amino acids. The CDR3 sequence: CASSRGQSNSPLHF. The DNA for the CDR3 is TGTGCCAGCAGCCGGGGACAGTCTAATTCACCCCTCCACTTT.

CDR3 amino acids: CASSLALHTEAFF. Here the CDR3 DNA reads TGCGCCAGCAGCTTGGCCCTCCACACTGAAGCTTTCTTT. The chain carries TRBV5-1 and TRBJ1-1; D call uncertain. The CDR3 runs 13 residues. Germline assignment: CDR1 SGHRS and CDR2 YFSETQ. V was cut by 0 bases and J by 3 bases, with 6 bases left in between.